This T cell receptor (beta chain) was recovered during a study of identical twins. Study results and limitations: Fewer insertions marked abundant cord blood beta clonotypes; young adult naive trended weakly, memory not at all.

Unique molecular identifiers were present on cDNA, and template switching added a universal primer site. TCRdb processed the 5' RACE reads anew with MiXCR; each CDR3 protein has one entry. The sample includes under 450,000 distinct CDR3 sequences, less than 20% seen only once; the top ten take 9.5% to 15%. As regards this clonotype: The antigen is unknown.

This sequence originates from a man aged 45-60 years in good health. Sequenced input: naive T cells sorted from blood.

CDR3 sequence: CASSYLPGTIGNTIYF. The CDR3 DNA reads as TGTGCCAGCAGTTACCTTCCCGGGACAATTGGAAACACCATATATTTT. The chain employs TRBV6-2 or TRBV6-3 and TRBJ1-3; D may be TRBD1 (6 bases). Germline V gene lookup returns CDR1 MNHEY and CDR2 SVGEGT. This CDR3 is 16 amino acids long. V was pared by 2 bases and J by 3 bases, with 14 bases between.